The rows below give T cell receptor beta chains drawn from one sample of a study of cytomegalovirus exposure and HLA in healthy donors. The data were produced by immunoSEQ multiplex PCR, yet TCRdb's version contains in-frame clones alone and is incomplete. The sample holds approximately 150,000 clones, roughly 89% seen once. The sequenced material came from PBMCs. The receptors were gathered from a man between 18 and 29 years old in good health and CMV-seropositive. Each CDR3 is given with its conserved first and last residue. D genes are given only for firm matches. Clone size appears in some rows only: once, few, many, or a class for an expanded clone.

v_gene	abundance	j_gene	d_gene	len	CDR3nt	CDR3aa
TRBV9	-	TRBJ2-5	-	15	TGTGCCAGCAGCGTAGAGGAGGGGCTTGGAGAGACCCAGTACTTC	CASSVEEGLGETQYF
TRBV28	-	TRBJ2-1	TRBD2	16	TGTGCCAGCACCCATGTTAGCGGGGGGGATTACAATGAGCAGTTCTTC	CASTHVSGGDYNEQFF
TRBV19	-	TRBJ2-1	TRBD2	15	TGTGCCAGTAGGACCCTAGCGGGAGAGGGAAATGAGCAGTTCTTC	CASRTLAGEGNEQFF
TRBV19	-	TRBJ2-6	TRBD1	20	TGTGCCAGTAGTACCTCGGGACAGGCCCTCTACCGTCCTGGGGCCAACGTCCTGACTTTC	CASSTSGQALYRPGANVLTF
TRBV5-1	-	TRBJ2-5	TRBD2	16	TGCGCCAGCAGCTTCTTGGCTAGCGGGGGGCCTTGGTCCCAGTACTTC	CASSFLASGGPWSQYF
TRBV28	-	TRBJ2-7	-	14	TGTGCCAGCCAAGCCGGGACACAGACCTACGAGCAGTACTTC	CASQAGTQTYEQYF
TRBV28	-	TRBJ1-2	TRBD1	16	TGTGCCAGCAGCTCCCAGGGGGCGCGATCTAACTATGGCTACACCTTC	CASSSQGARSNYGYTF
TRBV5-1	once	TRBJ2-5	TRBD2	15	TGCGCCAGCAGCTTCCCCGGGACTAGCACAAAGACCCAGTACTTC	CASSFPGTSTKTQYF
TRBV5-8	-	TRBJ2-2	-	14	TGTGCCAGCAGCTTGACACCGAACACCGGGGAGCTGTTTTTT	CASSLTPNTGELFF
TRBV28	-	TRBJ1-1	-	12	TGTGCCAGCAGTTTAACAGGCACTGAAGCTTTCTTT	CASSLTGTEAFF
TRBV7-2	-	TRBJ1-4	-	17	TGTGCCAGCAGCTTGATGGGCAGGGAAAGTTATAATGAAAAACTGTTTTTT	CASSLMGRESYNEKLFF
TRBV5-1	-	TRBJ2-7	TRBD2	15	TGCGCCAGCAGCTTGGAACTAGCGGGGGACTACGAGCAGTACTTC	CASSLELAGDYEQYF
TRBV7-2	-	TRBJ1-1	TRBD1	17	TGTGCCAGCAGCAGACCCGGGACAGAGATGATGAACACTGAAGCTTTCTTT	CASSRPGTEMMNTEAFF
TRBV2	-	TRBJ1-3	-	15	TGTGCCAGTAGGGAATTGACTTCCTCTGGAAACACCATATATTTT	CASRELTSSGNTIYF
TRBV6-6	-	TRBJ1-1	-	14	TGTGCCAGCAGTTTTACAATCGGGGGGACTGAAGCTTTCTTT	CASSFTIGGTEAFF
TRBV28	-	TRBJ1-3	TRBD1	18	TGTGCCAGCAGTAAGCCGGGACAGGGGTCCGGAACTGGAAACACCATATATTTT	CASSKPGQGSGTGNTIYF
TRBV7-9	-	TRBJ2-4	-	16	TGTGCCAGCAGCTTAGAGGGGTTTCTAGCCAAAAACATTCAGTACTTC	CASSLEGFLAKNIQYF
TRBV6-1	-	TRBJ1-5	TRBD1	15	TGTGCCAGCATCTGGGGGACAGATAGCAATCAGCCCCAGCATTTT	CASIWGTDSNQPQHF
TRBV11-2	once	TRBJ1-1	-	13	TGTGCCAGCAAGGACATCTCTGGCGCTGAAGCTTTCTTT	CASKDISGAEAFF
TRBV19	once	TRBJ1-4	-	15	TGTGCCAGTAGTATAGGAGCACAGCAGGGTGAAAAACTGTTTTTT	CASSIGAQQGEKLFF
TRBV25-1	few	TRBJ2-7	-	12	TGTGCCAGCAGTGAACGGTACTACGAGCAGTACTTC	CASSERYYEQYF
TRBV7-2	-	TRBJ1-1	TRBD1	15	TGTGCCAGCAGCTTAGGGTGGACAGGGGGCGGTGAAGCTTTCTTT	CASSLGWTGGGEAFF
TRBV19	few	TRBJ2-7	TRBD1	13	TGTGCCAGTAGTCCGACAGGGGACTACGAGCAGTACTTC	CASSPTGDYEQYF
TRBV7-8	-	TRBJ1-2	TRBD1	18	TGTGCCAGCAGCTTATTATCTATGTGGACAGGGGGCTCTGGTGGCTACACCTTC	CASSLLSMWTGGSGGYTF
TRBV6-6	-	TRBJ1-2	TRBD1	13	TGTGCCAGCGGGATTGACAGGGGCTATGGCTACACCTTC	CASGIDRGYGYTF